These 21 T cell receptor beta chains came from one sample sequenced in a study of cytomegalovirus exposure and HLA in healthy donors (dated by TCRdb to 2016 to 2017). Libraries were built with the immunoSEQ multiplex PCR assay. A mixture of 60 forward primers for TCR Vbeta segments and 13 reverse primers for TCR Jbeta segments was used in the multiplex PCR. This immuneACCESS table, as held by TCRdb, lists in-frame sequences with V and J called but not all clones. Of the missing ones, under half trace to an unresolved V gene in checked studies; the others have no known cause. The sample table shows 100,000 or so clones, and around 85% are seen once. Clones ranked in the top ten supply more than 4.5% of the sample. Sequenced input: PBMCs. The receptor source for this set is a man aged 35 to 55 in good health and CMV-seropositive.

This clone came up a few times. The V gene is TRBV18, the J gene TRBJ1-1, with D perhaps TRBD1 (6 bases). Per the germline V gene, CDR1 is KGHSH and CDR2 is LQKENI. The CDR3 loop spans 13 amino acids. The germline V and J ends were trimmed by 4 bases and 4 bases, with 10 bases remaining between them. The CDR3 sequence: CASSQGEGTEAFF. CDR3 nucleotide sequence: TGTGCCAGCTCACAGGGGGAGGGCACTGAAGCTTTCTTT.

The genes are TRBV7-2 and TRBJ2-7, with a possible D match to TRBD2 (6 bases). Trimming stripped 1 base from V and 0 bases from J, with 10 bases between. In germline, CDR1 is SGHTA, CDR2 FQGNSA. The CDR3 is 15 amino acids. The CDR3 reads CASSLEGTGSYEQYF. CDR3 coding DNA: TGTGCCAGCAGCTTAGAGGGGACTGGCTCCTACGAGCAGTACTTC.

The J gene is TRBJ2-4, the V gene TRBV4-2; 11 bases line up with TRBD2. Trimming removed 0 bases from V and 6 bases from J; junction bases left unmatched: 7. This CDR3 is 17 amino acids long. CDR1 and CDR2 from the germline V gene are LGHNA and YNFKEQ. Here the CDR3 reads CASSQERGTSGGNIQYF. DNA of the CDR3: TGTGCCAGCAGCCAAGAAAGGGGTACTAGCGGGGGAAACATTCAGTACTTC.

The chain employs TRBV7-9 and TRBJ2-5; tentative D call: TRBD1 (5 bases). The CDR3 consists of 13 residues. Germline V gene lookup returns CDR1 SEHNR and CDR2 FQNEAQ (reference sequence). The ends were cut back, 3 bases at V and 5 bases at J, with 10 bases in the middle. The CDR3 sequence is CASSFDRFETQYF. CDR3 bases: TGTGCCAGCAGCTTCGACAGATTTGAGACCCAGTACTTC. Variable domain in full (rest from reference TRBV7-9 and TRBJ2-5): DTGVSQNPRHKITKRGQNVTFRCDPISEHNRLYWYRQTLGQGPEFLTYFQNEAQLEKSRLLSDRFSAERPKGSFSTLEIQRTEQGDSAMYLCASSFDRFETQYFGPGTRLLVL.

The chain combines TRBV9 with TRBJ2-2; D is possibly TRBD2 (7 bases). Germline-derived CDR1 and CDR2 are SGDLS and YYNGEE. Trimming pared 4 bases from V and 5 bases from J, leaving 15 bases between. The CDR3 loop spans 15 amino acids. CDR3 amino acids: CASSPGRGRTGELFF. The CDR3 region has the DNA TGTGCCAGCAGCCCCGGGCGGGGGCGAACCGGGGAGCTGTTTTTT.

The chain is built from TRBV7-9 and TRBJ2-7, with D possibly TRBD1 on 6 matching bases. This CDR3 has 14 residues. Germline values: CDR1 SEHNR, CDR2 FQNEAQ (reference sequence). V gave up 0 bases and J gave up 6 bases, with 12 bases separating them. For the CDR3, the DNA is TGTGCCAGCAGCTTAGCGGGGGCGCCCGCCGAGCAGTACTTC. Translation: CASSLAGAPAEQYF.

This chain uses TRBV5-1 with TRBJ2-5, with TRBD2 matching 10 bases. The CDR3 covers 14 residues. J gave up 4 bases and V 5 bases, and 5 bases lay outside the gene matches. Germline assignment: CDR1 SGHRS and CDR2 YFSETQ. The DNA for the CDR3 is TGCGCCAGCAGAAGGCTAGCGGGGGCAGAGACCCAGTACTTC. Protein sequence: CASRRLAGAETQYF.

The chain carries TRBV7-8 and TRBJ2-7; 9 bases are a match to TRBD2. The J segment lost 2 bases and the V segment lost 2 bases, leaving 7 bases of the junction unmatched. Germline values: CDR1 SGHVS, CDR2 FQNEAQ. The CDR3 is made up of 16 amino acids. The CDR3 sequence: CASSLIRGGATYEQYF. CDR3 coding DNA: TGTGCCAGCAGCTTAATCCGCGGGGGGGCAACCTACGAGCAGTACTTC.

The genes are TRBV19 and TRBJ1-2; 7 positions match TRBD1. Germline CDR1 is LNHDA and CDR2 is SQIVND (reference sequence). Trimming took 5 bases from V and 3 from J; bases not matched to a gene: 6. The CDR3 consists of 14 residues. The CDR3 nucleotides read TGTGCCAGTAGTGCAACGACAGGGTACTATGGCTACACCTTC. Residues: CASSATTGYYGYTF.

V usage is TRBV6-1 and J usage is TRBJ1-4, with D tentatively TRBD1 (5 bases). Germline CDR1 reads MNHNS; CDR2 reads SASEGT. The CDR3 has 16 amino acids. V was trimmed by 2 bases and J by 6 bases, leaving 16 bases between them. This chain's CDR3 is CASSEPADTLDEKLFF. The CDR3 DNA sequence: TGTGCCAGCAGTGAACCCGCGGACACCCTAGATGAAAAACTGTTTTTT.

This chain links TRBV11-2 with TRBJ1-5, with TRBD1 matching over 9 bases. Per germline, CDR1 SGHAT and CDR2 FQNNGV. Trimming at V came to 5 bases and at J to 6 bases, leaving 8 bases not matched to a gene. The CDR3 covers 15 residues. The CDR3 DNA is TGTGCCAGCAGCCTAACAGGGGGCGCGGGTCAGCCCCAGCATTTT. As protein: CASSLTGGAGQPQHF.

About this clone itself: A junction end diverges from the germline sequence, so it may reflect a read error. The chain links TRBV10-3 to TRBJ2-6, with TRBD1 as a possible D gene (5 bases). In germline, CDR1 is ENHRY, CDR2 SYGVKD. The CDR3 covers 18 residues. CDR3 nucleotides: TGTGCCGGCGGATCGACGGGTGACAGATACTCTGGGGCCAACGGCCTGACTTTC. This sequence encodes CAGGSTGDRYSGANGLTF.

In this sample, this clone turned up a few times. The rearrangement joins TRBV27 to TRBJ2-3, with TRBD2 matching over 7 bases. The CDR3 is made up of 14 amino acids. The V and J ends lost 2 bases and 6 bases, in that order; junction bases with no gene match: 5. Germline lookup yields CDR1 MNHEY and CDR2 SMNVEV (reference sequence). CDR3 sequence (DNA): TGTGCCAGCAGTTTAGAGCGGGGAGGGGATACGCAGTATTTT. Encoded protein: CASSLERGGDTQYF.

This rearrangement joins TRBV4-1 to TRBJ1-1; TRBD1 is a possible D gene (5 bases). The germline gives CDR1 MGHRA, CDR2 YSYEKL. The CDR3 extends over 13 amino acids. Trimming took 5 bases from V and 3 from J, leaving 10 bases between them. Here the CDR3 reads CASSNQGHTEAFF. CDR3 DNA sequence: TGCGCCAGCAGCAATCAGGGCCACACTGAAGCTTTCTTT.

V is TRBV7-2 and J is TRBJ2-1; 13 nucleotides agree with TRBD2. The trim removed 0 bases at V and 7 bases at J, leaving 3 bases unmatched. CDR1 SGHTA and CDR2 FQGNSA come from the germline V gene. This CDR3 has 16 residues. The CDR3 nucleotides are TGTGCCAGCAGCTTAGCCGCGGGACTAGCGGGGAATGAGCAGTTCTTC. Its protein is CASSLAAGLAGNEQFF.

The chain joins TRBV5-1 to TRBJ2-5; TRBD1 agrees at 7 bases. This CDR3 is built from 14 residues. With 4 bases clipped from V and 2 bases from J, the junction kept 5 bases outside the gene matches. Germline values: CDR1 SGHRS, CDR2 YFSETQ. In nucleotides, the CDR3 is TGCGCCAGCAGCCCGGGACAGATTCAAGAGACCCAGTACTTC. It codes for CASSPGQIQETQYF.

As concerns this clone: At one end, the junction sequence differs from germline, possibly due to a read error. The CDR3 protein is CSSSRTTGGPDTQYF. In nucleotides, the CDR3 is TGTTCCAGCAGCCGTACTACAGGGGGCCCAGATACGCAGTATTTT. The chain recombines TRBV7-9 with TRBJ2-3; TRBD1 matches at 9 bases. Germline V gives CDR1 SEHNR, CDR2 FQNEAQ (reference sequence). This CDR3 has 15 residues.

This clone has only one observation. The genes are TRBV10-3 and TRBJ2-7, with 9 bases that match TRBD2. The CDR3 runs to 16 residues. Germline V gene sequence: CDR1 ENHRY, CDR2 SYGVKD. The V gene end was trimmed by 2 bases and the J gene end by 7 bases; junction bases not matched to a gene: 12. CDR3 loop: CAISERLAGGPGEQYF. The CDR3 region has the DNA TGTGCCATCAGTGAGCGGCTTGCGGGGGGGCCTGGTGAGCAGTACTTC.

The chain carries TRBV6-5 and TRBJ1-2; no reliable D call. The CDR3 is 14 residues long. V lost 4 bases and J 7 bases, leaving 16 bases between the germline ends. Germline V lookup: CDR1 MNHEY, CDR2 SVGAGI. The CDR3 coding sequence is TGTGCCAGCAGTTCCGAGGGCGGCTTTCGTGGCTACACCTTC. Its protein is CASSSEGGFRGYTF.

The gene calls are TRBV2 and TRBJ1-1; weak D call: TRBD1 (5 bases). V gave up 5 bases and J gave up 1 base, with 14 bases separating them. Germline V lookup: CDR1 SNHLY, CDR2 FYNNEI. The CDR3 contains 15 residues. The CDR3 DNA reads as TGTGCCAGCAGTCCAGACTTGGGGGGGAACACTGAAGCTTTCTTT. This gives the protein CASSPDLGGNTEAFF.

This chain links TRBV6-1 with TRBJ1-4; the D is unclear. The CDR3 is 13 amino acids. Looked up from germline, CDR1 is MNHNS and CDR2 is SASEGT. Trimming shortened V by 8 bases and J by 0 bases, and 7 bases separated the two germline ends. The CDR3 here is CASQRATNEKLFF. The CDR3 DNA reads TGTGCCAGCCAGCGTGCAACTAATGAAAAACTGTTTTTT.